Following are 15 T cell receptor beta chains from one sample sequenced in a study of cytomegalovirus exposure and HLA in healthy donors. The PCR ran on 60 Vbeta and 13 Jbeta primers. Produced via immunoSEQ multiplex PCR; TCRdb's table is partial and in-frame only. The repertoire consists of about 190,000 clones, with over 70% occurring once and the leading ten covering roughly 1.3%. Sequencing used PBMCs. The receptors stem from a man under 40 in good health and CMV-seronegative.

DNA for the CDR3: TGCAGCCAAGCGGGGGGACCCCGGGCCAATGAGCAGTTCTTC. It encodes CSQAGGPRANEQFF. The chain uses TRBV29-1 and TRBJ2-1; 9 nucleotides align to TRBD2. The V gene end was trimmed by 8 bases and the J gene end by 6 bases; junction bases not matched to a gene: 11. Germline loops: CDR1 SQVTM, CDR2 ANQGSEA. This CDR3 is built from 14 residues.

V is TRBV30 and J is TRBJ2-3, with 7 positions matching TRBD2. J lost 2 bases, V lost 4 bases, and 6 bases had no gene match. The CDR3 length is 14 residues. Germline lookup yields CDR1 GTSNPN and CDR2 SVGIG (reference sequence). CDR3 loop: CAWTTSGTTDTQYF. For the CDR3, the DNA is TGTGCCTGGACCACGAGCGGGACCACAGATACGCAGTATTTT.

This chain links TRBV5-1 with TRBJ2-7, with D perhaps matching TRBD1 (7 bases). The CDR3 loop spans 14 amino acids. V dropped 0 bases and J dropped 4 bases, with 11 bases sitting between them. Germline V gene sequence: CDR1 SGHRS, CDR2 YFSETQ. The CDR3 reads CASSLGDSGYEQYF. The DNA of the CDR3 is TGCGCCAGCAGCTTGGGGGACAGCGGGTACGAGCAGTACTTC.

This clone was seen more than once but under ten times. This sequence joins TRBV27 and TRBJ1-5; 7 bases are shared with TRBD1. CDR1 and CDR2 (germline): MNHEY, SMNVEV (reference sequence). The CDR3 spans 15 residues. The V gene end was trimmed by 8 bases and the J gene end by 0 bases; junction bases not matched to a gene: 7. CDR3: CASRDGTASNQPQHF. CDR3 in DNA: TGTGCCAGCCGGGATGGGACAGCTAGCAATCAGCCCCAGCATTTT.

This rearrangement joins TRBV27 to TRBJ1-2; D is ambiguous. Between the trimmed V and J ends, which lost 4 bases and 4 bases, there was a span of 19 bases. This CDR3 has 16 amino acids. The germline V gene encodes CDR1 MNHEY and CDR2 SMNVEV (reference sequence). The CDR3 region is CASSYSLTPTSYGYTF. The CDR3 DNA follows: TGTGCCAGCAGTTACTCCTTGACACCTACCTCCTATGGCTACACCTTC.

This chain connects TRBV29-1 to TRBJ2-2; a possible D gene is TRBD1 (5 bases). This CDR3 is 13 amino acids long. The V end lost 7 bases, the J end lost 4 bases, and 13 bases lay between the germline ends. From germline, CDR1 is SQVTM and CDR2 ANQGSEA. The CDR3 region is CSARKQGTGELFF. The CDR3 DNA reads TGCAGCGCTAGGAAGCAGGGCACCGGGGAGCTGTTTTTT.

The chain employs TRBV4-3 and TRBJ2-5, with D perhaps matching TRBD1 or TRBD2 (6 bases each). TRBJ2-7 explains the end of the DNA better; the J call may be wrong. The CDR3 length is 12 residues. Germline-derived CDR1 and CDR2 are LGHNA and YSLEER. The CDR3 nucleotides read TGCGCCAGCAGCTTAGGAGGGGGCGAGCAGTACTTC. Translation gives CASSLGGGEQYF.

This clone appeared a single time. The chain carries TRBV18 and TRBJ2-1; possible D gene TRBD2, 6 bases. The CDR3 consists of 19 residues. CDR1 is KGHSH, CDR2 LQKENI, per germline. Trimming left V 3 bases short and J 1 base short, with 22 bases between. The CDR3 protein is CASSPLASFRESSYNEQFF. CDR3 nucleotide sequence: TGTGCCAGCTCACCTCTGGCTAGCTTTCGGGAGTCGTCCTACAATGAGCAGTTCTTC.

This chain uses TRBV5-1 with TRBJ2-7; perhaps TRBD1 as D (5 bases). Germline CDR1 reads SGHRS; CDR2 reads YFSETQ. This CDR3 has 13 residues. V was clipped by 4 bases and J by 1 base, with 9 bases between them. The CDR3 spells CASSVDKSYEQYF. In nucleotides, the CDR3 is TGCGCCAGCAGCGTGGACAAGTCCTACGAGCAGTACTTC.

V is TRBV7-9 and J is TRBJ1-1; perhaps TRBD1 as D (5 bases). Germline CDR1 is SEHNR and CDR2 is FQNEAQ (reference sequence). The germline V and J ends were trimmed by 0 bases and 6 bases, with 11 bases remaining between them. The CDR3 is made up of 14 amino acids. CDR3 DNA: TGTGCCAGCAGCTTAGCGCTTCCGGGGGCTGAAGCTTTCTTT. Translating it yields CASSLALPGAEAFF. Together with reference TRBV7-9 and TRBJ1-1, the CDR3 gives the full variable domain: DTGVSQNPRHKITKRGQNVTFRCDPISEHNRLYWYRQTLGQGPEFLTYFQNEAQLEKSRLLSDRFSAERPKGSFSTLEIQRTEQGDSAMYLCASSLALPGAEAFFGQGTRLTVV.

The V call is TRBV7-2, the J call TRBJ2-7; D perhaps matches TRBD2 (6 bases). Germline-derived CDR1 and CDR2 are SGHTA and FQGNSA. With 4 bases removed from V and 1 base from J, the gap between germline ends came to 20 bases. This CDR3 comprises 17 residues. The DNA of the CDR3 is TGTGCCAGCAGCTCCTTTAGGGGCAGACTAGGGTCCTACGAGCAGTACTTC. Translation: CASSSFRGRLGSYEQYF.

CDR3 sequence (DNA): TGTGCCAGCAGATCTGGACAGGATCATGAAAAACTGTTTTTT. Translated, it gives CASRSGQDHEKLFF. The chain recombines TRBV6-1 with TRBJ1-4; 7 bases align to TRBD1. After removal of 6 bases from V and 6 bases from J, the junction contained 7 bases not matched to a gene. This CDR3 contains 14 residues. CDR1 and CDR2 from the germline V gene are MNHNS and SASEGT.

As DNA, the CDR3 is TGTGCCATCACACAGAGCGACAGCTCCTACGAGCAGTACTTC. Encoded protein: CAITQSDSSYEQYF. The chain links TRBV10-3 to TRBJ2-7, with D possibly TRBD1 on 5 matching bases. Germline V gene sequence: CDR1 ENHRY, CDR2 SYGVKD. The CDR3 is 14 residues long. V was pared by 7 bases and J by 0 bases, with 13 bases between.

This chain connects TRBV28 to TRBJ2-7; 7 positions match TRBD1. The CDR3 is 13 residues long. The V and J ends lost 6 bases and 2 bases, in that order; junction bases with no gene match: 4. CDR1 is MDHEN, CDR2 SYDVKM, per germline. The CDR3 DNA sequence: TGTGCCAGCAGGCGGACAGGAACCTACGAGCAGTACTTC. It codes for CASRRTGTYEQYF. The full variable domain, completed using reference TRBV28 and TRBJ2-7, is DVKVTQSSRYLVKRTGEKVFLECVQDMDHENMFWYRQDPGLGLRLIYFSYDVKMKEKGDIPEGYSVSREKKERFSLILESASTNQTSMYLCASRRTGTYEQYFGPGTRLTVT.

This chain joins TRBV29-1 and TRBJ1-1; TRBD1 aligns across 9 bases. This CDR3 comprises 14 residues. CDR1 and CDR2 from the germline V gene are SQVTM and ANQGSEA. Trimming removed 6 bases from V and 1 base from J; junction bases left unmatched: 6. CDR3 region: CSVRMGQGNTEAFF. The CDR3 DNA follows: TGCAGCGTCCGTATGGGACAGGGGAACACTGAAGCTTTCTTT.